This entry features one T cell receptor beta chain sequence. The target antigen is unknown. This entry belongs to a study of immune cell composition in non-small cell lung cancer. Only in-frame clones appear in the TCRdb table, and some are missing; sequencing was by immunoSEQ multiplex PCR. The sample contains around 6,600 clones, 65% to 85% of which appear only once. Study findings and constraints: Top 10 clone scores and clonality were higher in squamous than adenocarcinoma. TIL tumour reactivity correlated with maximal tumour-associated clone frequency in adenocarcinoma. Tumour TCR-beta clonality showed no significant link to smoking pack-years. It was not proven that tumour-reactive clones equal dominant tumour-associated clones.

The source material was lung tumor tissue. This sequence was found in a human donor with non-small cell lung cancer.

The CDR3 sequence is CASSPRLAGGGAQYF. The CDR3 region has the DNA TGTGCCAGCAGCCCCAGACTAGCGGGAGGCGGCGCGCAGTATTTT. The chain has TRBV9 and TRBJ2-3; 13 bases map to TRBD2. The V and J ends lost 4 bases and 10 bases, in that order; junction bases with no gene match: 9. There are 15 residues in the CDR3. Germline V gene lookup returns CDR1 SGDLS and CDR2 YYNGEE.